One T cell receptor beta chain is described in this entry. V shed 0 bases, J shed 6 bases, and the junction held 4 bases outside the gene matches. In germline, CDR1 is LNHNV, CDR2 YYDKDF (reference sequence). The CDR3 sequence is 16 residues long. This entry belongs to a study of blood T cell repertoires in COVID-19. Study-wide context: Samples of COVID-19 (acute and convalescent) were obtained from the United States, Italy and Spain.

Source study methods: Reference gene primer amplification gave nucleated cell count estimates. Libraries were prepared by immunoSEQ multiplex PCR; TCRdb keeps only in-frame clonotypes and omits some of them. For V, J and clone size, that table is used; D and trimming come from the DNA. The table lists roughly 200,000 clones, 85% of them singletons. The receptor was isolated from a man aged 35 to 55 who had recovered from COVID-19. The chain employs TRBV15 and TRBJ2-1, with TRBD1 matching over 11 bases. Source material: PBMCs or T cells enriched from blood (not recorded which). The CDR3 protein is CATSRELGTGGNEQFF. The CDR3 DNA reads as TGTGCCACCAGCAGAGAGCTTGGGACAGGGGGCAATGAGCAGTTCTTC. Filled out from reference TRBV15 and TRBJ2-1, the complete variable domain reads DAMVIQNPRYQVTQFGKPVTLSCSQTLNHNVMYWYQQKSSQAPKLLFHYYDKDFNNEADTPDNFQSRRPNTSFCFLDIRSPGLGDTAMYLCATSRELGTGGNEQFFGPGTRLTVL.